The 22 T cell receptor beta chains below all came from one sample that was sequenced in a study of blood T cell repertoires in COVID-19. Using immunoSEQ multiplex PCR, the repertoire was profiled, and TCRdb retains in-frame clones only, with some absent. The sample gives about 120,000 clones, 60% to 85% of which show up once; about 6.8% is in the top ten. Material for sequencing was peripheral blood. The origin of the receptors is an older man with acute or convalescent COVID-19.

The rearrangement uses TRBV7-9 and TRBJ2-5; 9 bases are a match to TRBD1. The CDR3 covers 15 residues. From germline, CDR1 is SEHNR and CDR2 FQNEAQ (reference sequence). After removal of 5 bases from V and 4 bases from J, the junction contained 8 bases not matched to a gene. CDR3 residues: CASSQSPGQGETQYF. DNA of the CDR3: TGTGCCAGCAGCCAAAGTCCGGGACAGGGAGAGACCCAGTACTTC. The variable domain in full, with the rest retrieved from reference TRBV7-9 and TRBJ2-5, is DTGVSQNPRHKITKRGQNVTFRCDPISEHNRLYWYRQTLGQGPEFLTYFQNEAQLEKSRLLSDRFSAERPKGSFSTLEIQRTEQGDSAMYLCASSQSPGQGETQYFGPGTRLLVL.

This rearrangement joins TRBV7-8 to TRBJ2-7, with D possibly matching TRBD1 (5 bases). Germline CDR1 and CDR2: SGHVS and FQNEAQ. CDR3 length: 14 amino acids. Trimming took off 0 bases at V and 2 bases at J, with 8 bases between the two ends. CDR3 sequence: CASSLAAGTYEQYF. As DNA, the CDR3 is TGTGCCAGCAGCTTAGCGGCAGGGACCTACGAGCAGTACTTC.

Written as DNA, the CDR3 is TGTGCCAGCAGCCCGGGACAGGGAATCTACGAGCAGTACTTC. As protein: CASSPGQGIYEQYF. V usage is TRBV7-2 and J usage is TRBJ2-7; TRBD1 aligns across 9 bases. V gave up 5 bases and J gave up 3 bases; unmatched junction bases: 5. The CDR3 length is 14 residues. Germline CDR1 SGHTA, CDR2 FQGNSA. The complete variable domain, with remaining parts taken from reference TRBV7-2 and TRBJ2-7, reads GAGVSQSPSNKVTEKGKDVELRCDPISGHTALYWYRQSLGQGLEFLIYFQGNSAPDKSGLPSDRFSAERTGGSVSTLTIQRTQQEDSAVYLCASSPGQGIYEQYFGPGTRLTVT.

The rearrangement uses TRBV2 and TRBJ1-2; D perhaps matches TRBD1 (5 bases). Per the germline V gene, CDR1 is SNHLY and CDR2 is FYNNEI. The CDR3 covers 14 residues. The germline V and J ends were trimmed by 2 bases and 7 bases, with 14 bases remaining between them. The CDR3 sequence is CASSERGGDFGYTF. The CDR3, as DNA: TGTGCCAGCAGTGAAAGGGGAGGGGATTTTGGCTACACCTTC. The variable domain in full, completed from reference TRBV2 and TRBJ1-2, reads EPEVTQTPSHQVTQMGQEVILRCVPISNHLYFYWYRQILGQKVEFLVSFYNNEISEKSEIFDDQFSVERPDGSNFTLKIRSTKLEDSAMYFCASSERGGDFGYTFGSGTRLTVV.

CDR3 bases: TGTGCCAGCAGTTACTCGGGGAGTATCGAGACCCAGTACTTC. It is translated as CASSYSGSIETQYF. The V and J genes are TRBV6-5 and TRBJ2-5; D possibly corresponds to TRBD2 (5 bases). This CDR3 has 14 residues. The V gene's germline CDR1 is MNHEY and CDR2 SVGAGI. V lost 0 bases to trimming and J lost 5 bases, with 10 bases between them.

The CDR3 sequence: CASSLLGAYGYTF. Here the CDR3 DNA reads TGCGCCAGCAGCTTATTGGGGGCCTACGGCTACACCTTC. The chain recombines TRBV5-1 with TRBJ1-2; perhaps TRBD1 as D (6 bases). CDR3 length: 13 amino acids. Germline V gene lookup returns CDR1 SGHRS and CDR2 YFSETQ. V lost 2 bases, J lost 8 bases, and 13 bases lay in between.

This sequence joins TRBV18 and TRBJ2-3; 8 bases match TRBD1. This CDR3 has 14 amino acids. Trimming at V came to 7 bases and at J to 5 bases, leaving 8 bases not matched to a gene. Germline assignment: CDR1 KGHSH and CDR2 LQKENI. For the CDR3, the DNA is TGTGCCAGCTTACCGACAGGGGTCGGAGATACGCAGTATTTT. This encodes CASLPTGVGDTQYF.

This sequence joins TRBV6-4 and TRBJ1-1; no reliable D call. V was cut by 4 bases and J by 4 bases, with 10 bases left in between. The CDR3 has 13 residues. CDR1 and CDR2 (germline): MRHNA, SNTAGT. For the CDR3, the DNA is TGTGCCAGCAGTGGTCAGTCTGGCACTGAAGCTTTCTTT. It translates to CASSGQSGTEAFF.

V gene TRBV2 combines with J gene TRBJ1-2; maybe TRBD1 (5 bases). Germline V gene data show CDR1 as SNHLY and CDR2 as FYNNEI. The CDR3 consists of 14 residues. V lost 2 bases, J lost 4 bases, and 11 bases lay in between. The chain's CDR3 is CASSEWGESYGYTF. The CDR3 coding sequence is TGTGCCAGCAGTGAATGGGGGGAGTCCTATGGCTACACCTTC.

The CDR3 protein is CASRQGSNYGYTF. The CDR3 DNA sequence: TGTGCCAGCAGACAGGGTTCTAACTATGGCTACACCTTC. The chain carries TRBV12-3 or TRBV12-4 and TRBJ1-2; D is perhaps TRBD1 (6 bases). This CDR3 is built from 13 residues. V was trimmed by 6 bases and J by 0 bases, leaving 8 bases between them.

This clone was detected a few times. The chain joins TRBV28 to TRBJ2-1; 7 bases map to TRBD2. The ends lost 6 bases at V and 6 bases at J; junction bases unmatched: 17. Germline V lookup: CDR1 MDHEN, CDR2 SYDVKM. The length of the CDR3 is 17 residues. The CDR3 region has the DNA TGTGCCAGCAGCCCAGTCCCGGGTCTAGCGGAAAGCAATGAGCAGTTCTTC. Translated: CASSPVPGLAESNEQFF. The whole variable domain, filled in from reference TRBV28 and TRBJ2-1, reads DVKVTQSSRYLVKRTGEKVFLECVQDMDHENMFWYRQDPGLGLRLIYFSYDVKMKEKGDIPEGYSVSREKKERFSLILESASTNQTSMYLCASSPVPGLAESNEQFFGPGTRLTVL.

The V and J genes are TRBV7-9 and TRBJ2-1, with D hard to call. This CDR3 region has 13 residues. Trimming removed 0 bases from V and 14 bases from J, with 14 bases in between. Per the germline V gene, CDR1 is SEHNR and CDR2 is FQNEAQ (reference sequence). The CDR3 loop is CASSLAGVRTEFF. The CDR3 DNA reads as TGTGCCAGCAGCTTAGCGGGCGTCAGAACGGAGTTCTTC.

The chain has TRBV14 and TRBJ2-5; D possibly corresponds to TRBD2 (5 bases). The CDR3 covers 14 residues. Germline V gene lookup returns CDR1 SGHDN and CDR2 FVKESK. Trimming left V 1 base short and J 5 bases short, with 11 bases between. The CDR3, as DNA: TGTGCCAGCAGCCAAGTGGTGGGAGTGGAGACCCAGTACTTC. This translates into CASSQVVGVETQYF.

This rearrangement joins TRBV5-4 to TRBJ2-3; 8 nucleotides match TRBD2. Germline trimming cut 4 bases from V and 6 bases from J; bases unmatched to any gene: 7. Germline lookup yields CDR1 SGHNT and CDR2 YYREEE (reference sequence). The CDR3 has 14 amino acids. Written as DNA, the CDR3 is TGTGCCAGCAGCCCGAAGCGGGAGTGGGATACGCAGTATTTT. This codes for CASSPKREWDTQYF.

This clone was observed a few times. The rearrangement links TRBV9 to TRBJ2-3; 7 bases agree with TRBD1. V dropped 4 bases and J dropped 4; count of bases not matched to a gene: 6. In germline, CDR1 is SGDLS, CDR2 YYNGEE. There are 14 residues in the CDR3. The CDR3 region has the DNA TGTGCCAGCAGCTCACGGACAGGCTCAGATACGCAGTATTTT. Its translation: CASSSRTGSDTQYF.

This chain connects TRBV5-1 to TRBJ1-1; D is possibly TRBD1 (5 bases). V dropped 4 bases and J dropped 6 bases, with 19 bases sitting between them. This CDR3 has 15 amino acids. Per the germline V gene, CDR1 is SGHRS and CDR2 is YFSETQ. This CDR3 reads CASSGRRESSAEAFF. CDR3 coding DNA: TGCGCCAGCAGCGGACGCAGGGAATCGAGCGCTGAAGCTTTCTTT. Combining the CDR3 with reference TRBV5-1 and TRBJ1-1 gives the whole variable domain KAGVTQTPRYLIKTRGQQVTLSCSPISGHRSVSWYQQTPGQGLQFLFEYFSETQRNKGNFPGRFSGRQFSNSRSEMNVSTLELGDSALYLCASSGRRESSAEAFFGQGTRLTVV.

The chain uses TRBV5-1 and TRBJ1-1; the match to TRBD1 covers 9 bases. Per the germline V gene, CDR1 is SGHRS and CDR2 is YFSETQ. The CDR3 is made up of 14 amino acids. The ends lost 1 base at V and 4 bases at J; junction bases unmatched: 2. CDR3 in amino acids: CASSLTGGGTEAFF. The CDR3 DNA reads as TGCGCCAGCAGCTTGACAGGGGGCGGCACTGAAGCTTTCTTT.

The chain links TRBV2 to TRBJ2-2; 8 positions match TRBD1. The CDR3 sequence is 16 residues long. Germline values: CDR1 SNHLY, CDR2 FYNNEI. J lost 5 bases, V lost 6 bases, and 11 bases had no gene match. The CDR3, as DNA: TGTGCCAGCAGGACTGCAGGGGGCGCGAGGACCGGGGAGCTGTTTTTT. Translating gives CASRTAGGARTGELFF. The variable domain in full, with the rest retrieved from reference TRBV2 and TRBJ2-2, is EPEVTQTPSHQVTQMGQEVILRCVPISNHLYFYWYRQILGQKVEFLVSFYNNEISEKSEIFDDQFSVERPDGSNFTLKIRSTKLEDSAMYFCASRTAGGARTGELFFGEGSRLTVL.

This clone was seen a handful of times. The chain is built from TRBV6-5 and TRBJ2-7; TRBD1 matches 8 bases. The CDR3 length is 13 residues. Germline CDR1 is MNHEY and CDR2 is SVGAGI. V lost 7 bases, J lost 5 bases, and 7 bases stayed unmatched. CDR3 in DNA: TGTGCCAGCACTGGACAGGGTTCCCACGAGCAGTACTTC. Its protein product is CASTGQGSHEQYF.

This clone is a singleton in its sample. This sequence joins TRBV2 and TRBJ2-5; D is undetermined. Trimming removed 7 bases at V and 0 bases at J, with 6 bases between. Germline loops: CDR1 SNHLY, CDR2 FYNNEI. CDR3 length: 12 residues. The CDR3 DNA reads TGTGCCAGCAAAGGAGACCAAGAGACCCAGTACTTC. This encodes CASKGDQETQYF.

CDR3 sequence: CASSTSGTNTDTQYF. CDR3 nucleotide sequence: TGCGCCAGCAGCACGTCCGGGACAAACACAGATACGCAGTATTTT. This chain connects TRBV5-1 to TRBJ2-3, with D perhaps TRBD1 (6 bases). Germline assignment: CDR1 SGHRS and CDR2 YFSETQ. The length of the CDR3 is 15 residues. Trimming removed 4 bases from V and 2 bases from J, with 14 bases in between.

The gene calls are TRBV18 and TRBJ1-4, with D possibly TRBD1 on 5 matching bases. Trimming shortened V by 3 bases and J by 0 bases, and 14 bases separated the two germline ends. The V gene's germline CDR1 is KGHSH and CDR2 LQKENI. CDR3 size: 17 residues. CDR3 in DNA: TGTGCCAGCTCACCTCGGGGGGGAGCTGCAACTAATGAAAAACTGTTTTTT. Its protein product is CASSPRGGAATNEKLFF.